Each of the 32 T cell receptor beta chains below was sequenced from the same sample in a study of blood T cell repertoires in COVID-19. Libraries were prepared by immunoSEQ multiplex PCR; TCRdb keeps only in-frame clonotypes and omits some of them. The table has over 200,000 clones, over 75% seen once. Sequencing used peripheral blood. These receptors originate from a human donor in a cohort sampled during active COVID-19.

CDR3 sequence reads: CASSSQPVSGNTIYF. For the CDR3, the DNA is TGTGCCAGCAGCTCCCAACCGGTCTCTGGAAACACCATATATTTT. The J gene is TRBJ1-3, the V gene TRBV7-2, with D uncertain. Trimming took 4 bases from V and 0 from J, leaving 10 bases between them. CDR3 size: 15 residues. In germline, CDR1 is SGHTA, CDR2 FQGNSA. Complete variable domain (other parts from reference TRBV7-2 and TRBJ1-3): GAGVSQSPSNKVTEKGKDVELRCDPISGHTALYWYRQSLGQGLEFLIYFQGNSAPDKSGLPSDRFSAERTGGSVSTLTIQRTQQEDSAVYLCASSSQPVSGNTIYFGEGSWLTVV.

V is TRBV7-2 and J is TRBJ2-7; possible D gene TRBD2, 7 bases. The germline CDR1 and CDR2 sequences are SGHTA and FQGNSA. V was shortened by 1 base and J by 4 bases, with 14 bases between the two germline ends. The CDR3 is made up of 15 amino acids. CDR3 in DNA: TGTGCCAGCAGCTTAGATCCCGGGGGGCCGTACGAGCAGTACTTC. Translation: CASSLDPGGPYEQYF.

CDR3 coding DNA: TGTGCCAGCAGCTTAGGGGTCGGGATTTACAATGAGCAGTTCTTC. Amino acid sequence: CASSLGVGIYNEQFF. V gene TRBV7-2 combines with J gene TRBJ2-1; D is possibly TRBD2 (5 bases). This CDR3 has 15 residues. Germline CDR1 and CDR2: SGHTA and FQGNSA. The V and J ends lost 1 base and 4 bases respectively, with 11 bases between them.

This clone occurred a few times. The rearrangement links TRBV28 to TRBJ2-1; 12 bases are shared with TRBD1. The CDR3 consists of 15 residues. CDR1 is MDHEN and CDR2 is SYDVKM in the germline V gene. Trimming took 6 bases from V and 9 from J; bases not matched to a gene: 9. CDR3 sequence: CASSVTGTGGREQFF. The CDR3 nucleotides read TGTGCCAGCAGCGTAACCGGGACAGGGGGCCGTGAGCAGTTCTTC. Supplemented by reference TRBV28 and TRBJ2-1, the full variable domain reads DVKVTQSSRYLVKRTGEKVFLECVQDMDHENMFWYRQDPGLGLRLIYFSYDVKMKEKGDIPEGYSVSREKKERFSLILESASTNQTSMYLCASSVTGTGGREQFFGPGTRLTVL.

This clone was counted only a few times. The V call is TRBV6-2 or TRBV6-3, the J call TRBJ1-3, with 8 bases lining up with TRBD1. CDR1 is MNHEY, CDR2 SVGEGT, per germline. The length of the CDR3 is 14 residues. V gave up 8 bases and J gave up 1 base; unmatched junction bases: 4. For the CDR3, the DNA is TGTGCCAGCGGCCGGACAGGGTCTGGAAACACCATATATTTT. Protein product: CASGRTGSGNTIYF.

In nucleotides, the CDR3 is TGTGCCAGCAGCCAAGGAGGGACAGGGTCCCCTGAAGCTTTCTTT. It encodes CASSQGGTGSPEAFF. V is TRBV3-1 (or the pseudogene TRBV3-2) and J is TRBJ1-1; 9 nucleotides align to TRBD1. This CDR3 comprises 15 residues. Unmatched junction bases numbered 6, after V lost 1 base and J lost 6 bases. Germline CDR1 is LGHDT and CDR2 is YNNKEL (reference sequence).

V is TRBV7-2 and J is TRBJ2-7; D not resolved. This CDR3 is 15 amino acids long. The V gene lost 5 bases and the J gene lost 2 bases, with 16 bases spanning the gap. Germline CDR1 is SGHTA and CDR2 is FQGNSA. CDR3 nucleotide sequence: TGTGCCAGCAGCCCGCGAGGTGGCAGCACCTACGAGCAGTACTTC. Translated: CASSPRGGSTYEQYF.

The V gene is TRBV9, the J gene TRBJ2-7; 7 bases are shared with TRBD1. With 4 bases clipped from V and 0 bases from J, the junction kept 13 bases outside the gene matches. The CDR3 is made up of 17 amino acids. Germline V gene lookup returns CDR1 SGDLS and CDR2 YYNGEE. The CDR3 DNA reads as TGTGCCAGCAGCCCTCGACCCGGGACAGCCCACTCCTACGAGCAGTACTTC. Its protein is CASSPRPGTAHSYEQYF.

This rearrangement joins TRBV5-6 to TRBJ1-4, with D maybe TRBD1 (5 bases). The CDR3 runs 13 residues. The V gene's germline CDR1 is SGHDT and CDR2 YYEEEE. V was trimmed by 6 bases and J by 10 bases, leaving 16 bases between them. The CDR3 coding sequence is TGTGCCAGCACCCCAGGGAACTTCGGAAAACTGTTTTTT. Translation gives CASTPGNFGKLFF.

The CDR3 region is CASSQPTSQETQYF. DNA of the CDR3: TGTGCCAGCAGCCAACCCACTAGCCAAGAGACCCAGTACTTC. J is TRBJ2-5 and V is TRBV4-2, with a possible D match to TRBD2 (5 bases). Germline CDR1 is LGHNA and CDR2 is YNFKEQ. V was pared by 2 bases and J by 1 base, with 8 bases between. The CDR3 runs to 14 residues.

The chain carries TRBV4-2 and TRBJ2-1; D uncertain. The CDR3 covers 17 residues. Trimming took off 0 bases at V and 5 bases at J, with 17 bases between the two ends. CDR1 LGHNA and CDR2 YNFKEQ come from the germline V gene. CDR3 protein: CASSQDHLSSSDNEQFF. The CDR3 DNA is TGTGCCAGCAGCCAAGATCATCTGAGTAGCAGTGACAATGAGCAGTTCTTC.

In nucleotides, the CDR3 is TGTGCCAGCAGCCACAGGGGAGGCTATGGCTACACCTTC. Translated: CASSHRGGYGYTF. This sequence joins TRBV7-9 and TRBJ1-2; 7 bases map to TRBD1. This CDR3 has 13 residues. V lost 5 bases, J lost 4 bases, and 4 bases stayed unmatched. Germline V gene lookup returns CDR1 SEHNR and CDR2 FQNEAQ (reference sequence).

This chain links TRBV5-8 with TRBJ1-5; the match to TRBD1 covers 7 bases. With V trimmed by 4 bases and J by 3 bases, 7 bases remained unmatched. Germline V gives CDR1 SGHTS, CDR2 YDEGEE. This CDR3 region has 15 residues. CDR3 in DNA: TGTGCCAGCAGCACCTTTGGGACAGACAATCAGCCCCAGCATTTT. Amino acids: CASSTFGTDNQPQHF.

CDR3 region: CASSQDPGQGGSPLHF. As DNA, the CDR3 is TGCGCCAGCAGCCAAGATCCGGGACAGGGCGGTTCACCCCTCCACTTT. V usage is TRBV4-1 and J usage is TRBJ1-6; 9 bases fit TRBD1. Germline V CDR1 and CDR2: MGHRA, YSYEKL. The length of the CDR3 is 16 residues. J gave up 9 bases and V 0 bases, and 6 bases lay outside the gene matches.

The gene calls are TRBV11-2 and TRBJ1-1; D unresolved. The V end lost 3 bases, the J end lost 8 bases, and 13 bases lay between the germline ends. Germline CDR1 SGHAT, CDR2 FQNNGV. The length of the CDR3 is 13 residues. CDR3: CASSFGLGWEAFF. The CDR3 DNA sequence: TGTGCCAGCAGCTTTGGACTGGGGTGGGAAGCTTTCTTT.

This rearrangement joins TRBV5-6 to TRBJ1-5; D may be TRBD1 (5 bases). Looked up from germline, CDR1 is SGHDT and CDR2 is YYEEEE. The length of the CDR3 is 15 residues. V was clipped by 0 bases and J by 8 bases, with 15 bases between them. The DNA of the CDR3 is TGTGCCAGCAGCTTGGGGCCAGGGCAGTTCAAGCCCCAGCATTTT. This encodes CASSLGPGQFKPQHF.

This chain links TRBV11-2 with TRBJ1-4, with 7 bases matching TRBD1. The CDR3 is made up of 15 amino acids. The ends lost 5 bases at V and 8 bases at J; junction bases unmatched: 11. Germline values: CDR1 SGHAT, CDR2 FQNNGV. CDR3 in amino acids: CASSQRQGKWEKLFF. The CDR3 DNA follows: TGTGCCAGCAGCCAAAGACAGGGAAAATGGGAAAAACTGTTTTTT.

The chain joins TRBV6-2 or TRBV6-3 to TRBJ2-4; D is possibly TRBD2 (6 bases). Germline V gene lookup returns CDR1 MNHEY and CDR2 SVGEGT. This CDR3 comprises 15 residues. Trimming left V 6 bases short and J 0 bases short, with 12 bases between. The DNA for the CDR3 is TGTGCCAGCAGCTTTAGCGGAGTAGCCAAAAACATTCAGTACTTC. Protein product: CASSFSGVAKNIQYF.

The V and J genes are TRBV7-2 and TRBJ2-7, with D possibly matching TRBD2 (5 bases). The V end lost 5 bases, the J end lost 2 bases, and 16 bases lay between the germline ends. CDR3 length equals 15 residues. Germline V lookup: CDR1 SGHTA, CDR2 FQGNSA. CDR3 bases: TGTGCCAGCAGCCCACAAACAACAGCGGCCTACGAGCAGTACTTC. Protein product: CASSPQTTAAYEQYF.

This clone was seen just once. The rearrangement joins TRBV11-2 to TRBJ2-7; no clear D gene. The length of the CDR3 is 15 residues. CDR1 and CDR2 (germline): SGHAT, FQNNGV. The V and J ends lost 0 bases and 0 bases respectively, with 9 bases between them. The chain's CDR3 is CASSLDRRSSYEQYF. In DNA form, the CDR3 reads TGTGCCAGCAGCTTAGATCGACGGAGCTCCTACGAGCAGTACTTC.

The V call is TRBV28, the J call TRBJ1-5; 9 bases line up with TRBD1. The germline V gene encodes CDR1 MDHEN and CDR2 SYDVKM. Trimming took 10 bases from V and 11 from J; bases not matched to a gene: 15. This CDR3 is built from 14 residues. The CDR3 region is CATAGQGRNPAQHF. The CDR3, as DNA: TGTGCCACCGCGGGACAGGGCAGGAACCCAGCCCAGCATTTT. Filled out from reference TRBV28 and TRBJ1-5, the complete variable domain reads DVKVTQSSRYLVKRTGEKVFLECVQDMDHENMFWYRQDPGLGLRLIYFSYDVKMKEKGDIPEGYSVSREKKERFSLILESASTNQTSMYLCATAGQGRNPAQHFGDGTRLSIL.

CDR3 nucleotide sequence: TGTGCCAGCAGTGGGGACAGGGGGAATTCACCCCTCCACTTT. This sequence encodes CASSGDRGNSPLHF. This chain links TRBV2 with TRBJ1-6, with 11 bases aligning to TRBD1. J gave up 7 bases and V 4 bases, and 0 bases lay outside the gene matches. Per the germline V gene, CDR1 is SNHLY and CDR2 is FYNNEI. This CDR3 is built from 14 residues.

The rearrangement uses TRBV6-4 and TRBJ2-7; TRBD1 is a possible D gene (5 bases). Germline CDR1 and CDR2: MRHNA and SNTAGT. The CDR3 loop spans 14 amino acids. The V end lost 0 bases, the J end lost 7 bases, and 13 bases lay between the germline ends. CDR3: CASSDSNQGKEQYF. CDR3 DNA: TGTGCCAGCAGTGACTCAAATCAGGGTAAGGAGCAGTACTTC.

The chain links TRBV24-1 to TRBJ2-1, with TRBD2 identical over 13 bases. V trimming: 4 bases; J trimming: 9 bases; junction bases outside the gene matches: 11. This CDR3 spans 17 amino acids. Germline V gene sequence: CDR1 KGHDR, CDR2 SFDVKD. The CDR3 region is CATSDSVLAGGPSEQFF. CDR3 nucleotides: TGTGCCACCAGTGACTCCGTACTAGCGGGAGGGCCGAGTGAGCAGTTCTTC.

The genes are TRBV19 and TRBJ1-1; TRBD1 agrees at 8 bases. V lost 2 bases and J lost 8; bases outside the gene matches: 7. From germline, CDR1 is LNHDA and CDR2 SQIVND (reference sequence). The CDR3 extends over 14 amino acids. CDR3 sequence: CASSILGQVPEAFF. CDR3 nucleotides: TGTGCCAGTAGTATACTGGGACAGGTCCCAGAAGCTTTCTTT.

This rearrangement joins TRBV28 to TRBJ2-7; weak D call: TRBD2 (6 bases). Trimming took 6 bases from V and 3 from J, leaving 9 bases between them. Germline lookup yields CDR1 MDHEN and CDR2 SYDVKM. The CDR3 loop spans 12 amino acids. CDR3 sequence reads: CASREGNYEQYF. CDR3 nucleotide sequence: TGTGCCAGCAGGGAGGGTAACTACGAGCAGTACTTC.

The V call is TRBV30, the J call TRBJ2-2, with D tentatively TRBD2 (5 bases). The CDR3 is 12 amino acids. The ends were cut back, 5 bases at V and 4 bases at J, with 8 bases in the middle. Germline V gene data show CDR1 as GTSNPN and CDR2 as SVGIG (reference sequence). The CDR3 protein is CAWVGITGELFF. For the CDR3, the DNA is TGTGCCTGGGTCGGGATCACCGGGGAGCTGTTTTTT.

J is TRBJ2-7 and V is TRBV5-6; maybe TRBD2 (6 bases). V was cut by 4 bases and J by 5 bases, with 16 bases left in between. This CDR3 is 14 amino acids long. The germline CDR1 and CDR2 sequences are SGHDT and YYEEEE. CDR3 in amino acids: CASSEGWGENEQYF. CDR3 DNA sequence: TGTGCCAGCAGCGAGGGGTGGGGGGAGAACGAGCAGTACTTC.

V and J are TRBV29-1 and TRBJ2-7; possible D gene TRBD2, 7 bases. CDR3 size: 12 residues. The germline gives CDR1 SQVTM, CDR2 ANQGSEA. Here the CDR3 DNA reads TGCCGCGGGCTACGGGGGGCGGGGGAGCAGTACTTC. It translates to CRGLRGAGEQYF.

The V gene is TRBV7-2, the J gene TRBJ1-1, with D unresolved. CDR3 length: 16 amino acids. The germline V gene encodes CDR1 SGHTA and CDR2 FQGNSA. V lost 4 bases and J lost 0, with 15 bases in between. The CDR3 spells CASSYQEVRLNTEAFF. The CDR3 DNA reads TGTGCCAGCAGCTACCAAGAGGTTAGGTTGAACACTGAAGCTTTCTTT.

V is TRBV24-1 and J is TRBJ2-6; D not resolved. The V gene's germline CDR1 is KGHDR and CDR2 SFDVKD. The CDR3 covers 17 residues. Trimming removed 6 bases from V and 0 bases from J, with 14 bases in between. The CDR3 DNA sequence: TGTGCCACCAGTTACGTGGCAGGCGCCTCTGGGGCCAACGTCCTGACTTTC. It translates to CATSYVAGASGANVLTF.

J is TRBJ2-7 and V is TRBV6-4, with TRBD2 matching 9 bases. This CDR3 contains 18 residues. Germline CDR1 is MRHNA and CDR2 is SNTAGT. V lost 2 bases and J lost 6; bases outside the gene matches: 17. The CDR3 coding sequence is TGTGCCAGCAGTGACCTCTCTAGCGGGGAAGGGGTTCCGCGCGAGCAGTACTTC. Its protein is CASSDLSSGEGVPREQYF.